This T cell receptor beta chain was documented in a study of CD8 T cells in Susac syndrome. V shed 5 bases and J shed 7 bases, with 17 bases lying between them. The CDR3 extends over 15 amino acids. Reverse transcription of roughly 0.5 to 1 ug RNA was carried out with random hexamers. Amplification of TCR beta CDR3 used immunoSEQ multiplex PCR across 54 Vbeta and 13 Jbeta. TCRdb reanalysed the immunoSEQ multiplex PCR reads using MiXCR and keeps one entry per CDR3 protein. Found here are about 300,000 distinct CDR3 sequences, roughly 94% of them singletons; the top ten hold about 0.07%. Peripheral blood CD8+ and CD4+ T cells were profiled by TCR beta sequencing. TEMRA cells were enriched by FACS, and CD4+ and CD8+ T cells were negatively isolated.

This rearrangement joins TRBV12-3 or TRBV12-4 to TRBJ2-2; D may be TRBD1 (7 bases). The TCR sequence derives from a human donor with multiple sclerosis. The sequencing input was CD4+ T cells from PBMCs. The CDR3 region is CASSPRGAGIGELFF. The CDR3 coding sequence is TGTGCCAGCAGTCCCAGGGGGGCGGGCATCGGGGAGCTGTTTTTT.